Listed below are T cell receptor beta chains from one sample, sequenced in a study of T cell changes during pregnancy in multiple sclerosis. Assay: immunoSEQ multiplex PCR; the TCRdb copy retains only in-frame clones and omits some. The sample includes some 74,000 clones, 92% seen only once; the top ten take over 3.5%. The specimen was peripheral blood, collected after pregnancy. The source of these receptors is a female donor in good health, enrolled as a control in a pregnancy study. Each CDR3 is given with its conserved first and last residue. A D gene is named only where the DNA matches it firmly. Size is stated for part of the rows, as once, few or many counts, or as a class when the clone is expanded.

TRBJ2-5	16	TRBD2	TRBV5-1	NA	CATAGLAGGPQETQYF	TGCGCCACCGCGGGACTAGCGGGGGGACCCCAAGAGACCCAGTACTTC
TRBJ1-4	17	TRBD1	TRBV7-9	NA	CASSSWGGTGSNEKLFF	TGTGCCAGCAGCTCCTGGGGTGGGACAGGATCAAATGAAAAACTGTTTTTT
TRBJ2-1	15	TRBD2	TRBV6-5	NA	CASRSSGSSYNEQFF	TGTGCCAGCAGATCTAGCGGCAGCTCCTACAATGAGCAGTTCTTC
TRBJ2-5	14	TRBD2	TRBV28	few	CASTLAGRGETQYF	TGTGCCAGCACGCTAGCGGGGCGGGGAGAGACCCAGTACTTC
TRBJ2-2	15	NA	TRBV7-2	NA	CASSWRGMITGELFF	TGTGCCAGCAGCTGGCGGGGAATGATAACCGGGGAGCTGTTTTTT
TRBJ2-3	16	TRBD2	TRBV11-2	NA	CASSSQTSGRVYTQYF	TGTGCCAGCAGCTCCCAGACTAGCGGGAGGGTGTATACGCAGTATTTT
TRBJ2-3	15	NA	TRBV21-1	NA	CASSRAGQSTDTQYF	TGTGCCAGCAGCCGGGCGGGGCAGAGCACAGATACGCAGTATTTT
TRBJ2-7	12	NA	TRBV29-1	NA	CSVAQGPYEQYF	TGCAGCGTTGCGCAGGGGCCCTACGAGCAGTACTTC
TRBJ1-2	18	TRBD1	TRBV7-9	NA	CASSWAPGGKVSNYGYTF	TGTGCCAGCAGCTGGGCCCCAGGGGGCAAGGTTTCTAACTATGGCTACACCTTC
TRBJ2-7	17	TRBD1	TRBV10-3	NA	CAISETLRQGRSYEQYF	TGTGCCATCAGTGAGACCCTACGACAGGGCCGCTCCTACGAGCAGTACTTC
TRBJ2-7	14	TRBD1	TRBV28	NA	CASSETGGVYEQYF	TGTGCCAGCAGTGAGACAGGGGGGGTGTACGAGCAGTACTTC